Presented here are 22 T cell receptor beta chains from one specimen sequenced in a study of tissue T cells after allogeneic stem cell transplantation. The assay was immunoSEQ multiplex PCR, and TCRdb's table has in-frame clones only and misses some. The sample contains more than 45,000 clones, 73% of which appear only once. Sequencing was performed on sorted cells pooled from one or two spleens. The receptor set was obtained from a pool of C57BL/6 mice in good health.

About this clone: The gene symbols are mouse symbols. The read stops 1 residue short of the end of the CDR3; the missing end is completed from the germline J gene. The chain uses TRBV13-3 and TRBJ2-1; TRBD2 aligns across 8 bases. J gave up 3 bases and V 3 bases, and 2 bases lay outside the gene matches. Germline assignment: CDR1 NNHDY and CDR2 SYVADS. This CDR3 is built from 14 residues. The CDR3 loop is CASSGWGGYAEQFF. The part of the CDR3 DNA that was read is TGTGCCAGCAGTGGGTGGGGGGGCTATGCTGAGCAGTTC.

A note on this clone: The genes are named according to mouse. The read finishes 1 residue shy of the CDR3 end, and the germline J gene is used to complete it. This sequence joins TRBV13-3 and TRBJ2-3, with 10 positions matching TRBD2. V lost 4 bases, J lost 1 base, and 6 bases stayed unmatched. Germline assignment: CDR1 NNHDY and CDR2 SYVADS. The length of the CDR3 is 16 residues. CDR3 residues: CASSPDWGAGAETLYF. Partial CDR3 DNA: TGTGCCAGCAGTCCCGACTGGGGGGCGGGTGCAGAAACGCTGTAT.

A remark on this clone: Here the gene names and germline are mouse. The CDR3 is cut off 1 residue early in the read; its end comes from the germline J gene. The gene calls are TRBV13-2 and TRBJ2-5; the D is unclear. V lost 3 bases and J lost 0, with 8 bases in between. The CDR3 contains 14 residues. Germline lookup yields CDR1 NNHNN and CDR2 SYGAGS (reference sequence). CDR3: CASGVDNNQDTQYF. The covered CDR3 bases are TGTGCCAGCGGTGTCGACAATAACCAAGACACCCAGTAC.

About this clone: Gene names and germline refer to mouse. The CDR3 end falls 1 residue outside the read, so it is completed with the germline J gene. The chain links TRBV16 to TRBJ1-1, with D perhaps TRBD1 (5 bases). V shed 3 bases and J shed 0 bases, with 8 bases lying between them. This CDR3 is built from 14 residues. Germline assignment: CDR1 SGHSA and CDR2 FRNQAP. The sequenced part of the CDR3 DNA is TGTGCAAGCAGCTTCCAGGGATCAAACACAGAAGTCTTC. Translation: CASSFQGSNTEVF. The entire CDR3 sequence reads CASSFQGSNTEVFF. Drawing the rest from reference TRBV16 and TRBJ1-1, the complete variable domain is NAGVIQTPRHKVTGKGQEATLWCEPISGHSAVFWYRQTIVQGLEFLTYFRNQAPIDDSGMPKERFSAQMPNQSHSTLKIQSTQPQDSAVYLCASSFQGSNTEVFFGKGTRLTVV.

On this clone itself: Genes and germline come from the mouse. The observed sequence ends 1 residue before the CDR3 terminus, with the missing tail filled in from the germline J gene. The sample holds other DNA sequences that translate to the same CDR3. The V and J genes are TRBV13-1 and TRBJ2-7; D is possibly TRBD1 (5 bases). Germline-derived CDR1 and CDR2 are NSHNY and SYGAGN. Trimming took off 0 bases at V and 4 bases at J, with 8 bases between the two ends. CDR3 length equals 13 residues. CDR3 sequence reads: CASSDAPGYEQYF. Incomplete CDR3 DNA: TGTGCCAGCAGTGATGCGCCAGGGTATGAACAGTAC.

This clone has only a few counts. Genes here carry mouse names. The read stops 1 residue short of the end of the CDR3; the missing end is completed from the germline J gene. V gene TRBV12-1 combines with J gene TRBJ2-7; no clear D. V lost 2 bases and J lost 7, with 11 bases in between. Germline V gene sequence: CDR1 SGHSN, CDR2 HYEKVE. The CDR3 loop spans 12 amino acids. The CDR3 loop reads CASSRLSWEQYF. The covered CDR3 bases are TGTGCCAGCTCTCGACTCTCGTGGGAACAGTAC.

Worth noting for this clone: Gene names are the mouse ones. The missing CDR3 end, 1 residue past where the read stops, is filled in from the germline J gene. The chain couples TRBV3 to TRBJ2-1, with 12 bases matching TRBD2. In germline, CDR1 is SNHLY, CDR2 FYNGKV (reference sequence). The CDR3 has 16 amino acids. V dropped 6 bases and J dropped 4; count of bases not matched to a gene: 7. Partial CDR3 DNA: TGTGCCAGCAGTCCTGGACTGGGGGGGTTTTATGCTGAGCAGTTC. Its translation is CASSPGLGGFYAEQF. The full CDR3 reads CASSPGLGGFYAEQFF.

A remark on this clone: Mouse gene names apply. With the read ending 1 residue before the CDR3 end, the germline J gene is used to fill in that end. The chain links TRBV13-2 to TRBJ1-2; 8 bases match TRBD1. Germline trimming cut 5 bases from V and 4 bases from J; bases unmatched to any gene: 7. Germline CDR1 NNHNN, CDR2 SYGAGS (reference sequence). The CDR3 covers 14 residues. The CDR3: CASGLRGRFSDYTF. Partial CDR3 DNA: TGTGCCAGCGGCCTCAGGGGGCGCTTCTCCGACTACACC.

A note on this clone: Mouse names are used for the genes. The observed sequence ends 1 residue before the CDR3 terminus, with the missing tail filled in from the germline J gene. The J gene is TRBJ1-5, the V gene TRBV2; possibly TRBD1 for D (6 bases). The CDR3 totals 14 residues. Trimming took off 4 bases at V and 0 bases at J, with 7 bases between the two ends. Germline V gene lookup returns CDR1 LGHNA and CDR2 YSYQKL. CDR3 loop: CASSRTDNNQAPLF. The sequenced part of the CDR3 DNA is TGTGCCAGCAGCCGGACAGATAACAACCAGGCTCCGCTT.

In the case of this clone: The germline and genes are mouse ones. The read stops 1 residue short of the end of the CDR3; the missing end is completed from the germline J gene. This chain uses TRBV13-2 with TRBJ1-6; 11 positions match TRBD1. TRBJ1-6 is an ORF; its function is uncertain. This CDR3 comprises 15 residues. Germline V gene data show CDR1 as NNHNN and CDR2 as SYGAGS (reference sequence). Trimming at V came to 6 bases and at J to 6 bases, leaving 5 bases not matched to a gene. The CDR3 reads CASAPGTGGNSPLYF. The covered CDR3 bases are TGTGCCAGCGCCCCCGGGACAGGGGGTAATTCGCCCCTCTAC.

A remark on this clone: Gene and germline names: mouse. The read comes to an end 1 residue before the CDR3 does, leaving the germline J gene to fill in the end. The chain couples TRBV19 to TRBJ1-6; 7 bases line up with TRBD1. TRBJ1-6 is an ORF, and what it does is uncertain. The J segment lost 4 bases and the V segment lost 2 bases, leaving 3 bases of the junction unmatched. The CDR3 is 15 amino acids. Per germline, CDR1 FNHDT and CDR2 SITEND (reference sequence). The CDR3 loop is CASSMEGQYNSPLYF. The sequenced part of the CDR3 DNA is TGTGCCAGCAGTATGGAGGGACAGTATAATTCGCCCCTCTAC.

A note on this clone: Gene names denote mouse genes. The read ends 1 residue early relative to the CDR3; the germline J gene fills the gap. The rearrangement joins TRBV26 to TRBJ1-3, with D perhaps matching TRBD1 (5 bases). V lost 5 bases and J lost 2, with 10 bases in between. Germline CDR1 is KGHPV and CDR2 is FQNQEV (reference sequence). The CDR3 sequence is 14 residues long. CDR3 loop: CASSGAGAGNTLYF. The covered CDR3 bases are TGTGCCAGCAGTGGAGCGGGGGCTGGAAATACGCTCTAT.

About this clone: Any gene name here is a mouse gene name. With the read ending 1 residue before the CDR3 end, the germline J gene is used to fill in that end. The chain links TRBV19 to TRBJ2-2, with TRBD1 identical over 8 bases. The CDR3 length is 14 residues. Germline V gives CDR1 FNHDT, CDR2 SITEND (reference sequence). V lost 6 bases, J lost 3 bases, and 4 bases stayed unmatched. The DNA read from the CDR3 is TGTGCCAGCACCCAGACAGGGGACACCGGGCAGCTCTAC. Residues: CASTQTGDTGQLY. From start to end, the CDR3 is CASTQTGDTGQLYF. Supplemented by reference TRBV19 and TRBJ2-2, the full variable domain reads GGIITQTPKFLIGQEGQKLTLKCQQNFNHDTMYWYRQDSGKGLRLIYYSITENDLQKGDLSEGYDASREKKSSFSLTVTSAQKNEMAVFLCASTQTGDTGQLYFGEGSKLTVL.

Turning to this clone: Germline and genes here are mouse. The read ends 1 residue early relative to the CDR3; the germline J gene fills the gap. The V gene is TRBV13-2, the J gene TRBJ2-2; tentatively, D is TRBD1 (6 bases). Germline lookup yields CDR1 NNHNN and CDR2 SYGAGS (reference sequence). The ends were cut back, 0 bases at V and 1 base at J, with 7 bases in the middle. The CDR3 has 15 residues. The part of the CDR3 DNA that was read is TGTGCCAGCGGTGATGCCAGGGGAAACACCGGGCAGCTCTAC. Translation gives CASGDARGNTGQLY. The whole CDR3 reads CASGDARGNTGQLYF.

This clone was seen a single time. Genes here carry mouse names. Incomplete CDR3 DNA: TGTGCCAGCAGCCAAGTGGGACAAAACTCCGACTACACC. Protein product: CASSQVGQNSDYT. The CDR3, in full, reads CASSQVGQNSDYTF. The rearrangement uses TRBV2 and TRBJ1-2; TRBD1 is a possible D gene (6 bases). The CDR3 extends 1 residue past the end of the read, so its final part is completed from the germline J gene. The length of the CDR3 is 14 residues. Germline CDR1 is LGHNA and CDR2 is YSYQKL. V lost 1 base, J lost 1 base, and 7 bases lay in between.

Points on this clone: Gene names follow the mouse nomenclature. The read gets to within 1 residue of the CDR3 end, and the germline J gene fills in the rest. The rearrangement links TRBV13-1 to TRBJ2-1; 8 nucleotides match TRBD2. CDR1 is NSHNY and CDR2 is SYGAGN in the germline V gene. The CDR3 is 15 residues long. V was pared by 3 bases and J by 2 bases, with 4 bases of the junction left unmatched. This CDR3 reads CASSGPGLDYAEQFF. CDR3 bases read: TGTGCCAGCAGTGGTCCGGGACTGGACTATGCTGAGCAGTTC.

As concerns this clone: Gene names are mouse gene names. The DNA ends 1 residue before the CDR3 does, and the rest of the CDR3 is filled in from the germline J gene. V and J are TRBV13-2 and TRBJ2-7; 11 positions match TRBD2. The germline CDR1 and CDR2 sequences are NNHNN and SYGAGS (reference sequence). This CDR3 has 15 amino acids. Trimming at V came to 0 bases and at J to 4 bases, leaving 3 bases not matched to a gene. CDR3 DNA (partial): TGTGCCAGCGGTGATGGGACTGGGGGGCCTTATGAACAGTAC. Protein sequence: CASGDGTGGPYEQY. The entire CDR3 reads CASGDGTGGPYEQYF.

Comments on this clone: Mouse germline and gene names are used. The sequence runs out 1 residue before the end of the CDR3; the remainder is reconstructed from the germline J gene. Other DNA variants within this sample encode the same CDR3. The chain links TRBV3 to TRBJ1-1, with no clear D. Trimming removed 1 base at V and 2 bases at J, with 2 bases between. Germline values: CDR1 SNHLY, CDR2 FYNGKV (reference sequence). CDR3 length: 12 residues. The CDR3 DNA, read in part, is TGTGCCAGCAGCTTAGACAACACAGAAGTCTTC. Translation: CASSLDNTEVF. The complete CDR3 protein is CASSLDNTEVFF.

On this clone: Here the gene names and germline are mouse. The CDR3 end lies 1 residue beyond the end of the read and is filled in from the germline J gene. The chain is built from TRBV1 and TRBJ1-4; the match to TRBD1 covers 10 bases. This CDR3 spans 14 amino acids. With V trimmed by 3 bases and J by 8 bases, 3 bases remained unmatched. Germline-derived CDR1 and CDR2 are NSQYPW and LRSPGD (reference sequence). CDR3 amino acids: CTCSAGTGVERLFF. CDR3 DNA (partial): TGCACCTGCAGTGCCGGGACAGGGGTTGAAAGATTATTT.

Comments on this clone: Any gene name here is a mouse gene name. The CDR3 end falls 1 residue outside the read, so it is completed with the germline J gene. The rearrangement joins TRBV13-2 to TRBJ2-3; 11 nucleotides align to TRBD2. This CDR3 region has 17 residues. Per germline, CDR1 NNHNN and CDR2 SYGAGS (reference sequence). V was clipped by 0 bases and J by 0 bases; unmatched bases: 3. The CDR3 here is CASGDAGLGASAETLYF. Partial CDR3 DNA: TGTGCCAGCGGTGATGCGGGACTGGGGGCTAGTGCAGAAACGCTGTAT.

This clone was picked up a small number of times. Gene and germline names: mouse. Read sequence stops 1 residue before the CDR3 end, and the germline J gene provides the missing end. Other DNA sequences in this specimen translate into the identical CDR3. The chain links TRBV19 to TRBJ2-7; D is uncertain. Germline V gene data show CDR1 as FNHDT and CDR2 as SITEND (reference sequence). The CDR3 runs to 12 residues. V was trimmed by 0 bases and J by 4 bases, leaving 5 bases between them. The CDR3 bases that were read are TGTGCCAGCAGTATAGGAGGGTATGAACAGTAC. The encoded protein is CASSIGGYEQY. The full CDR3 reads CASSIGGYEQYF.

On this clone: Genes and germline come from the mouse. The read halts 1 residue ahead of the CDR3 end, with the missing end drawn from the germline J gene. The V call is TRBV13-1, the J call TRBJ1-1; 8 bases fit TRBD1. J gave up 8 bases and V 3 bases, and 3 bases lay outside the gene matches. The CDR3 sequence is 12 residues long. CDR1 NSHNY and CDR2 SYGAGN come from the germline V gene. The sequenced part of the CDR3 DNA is TGTGCCAGCAGTGCCCGGGACAGGGAAGTCTTC. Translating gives CASSARDREVF. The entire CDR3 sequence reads CASSARDREVFF.